Listed below are T cell receptor beta chains from one sample, sequenced in a study of cytomegalovirus exposure and HLA in healthy donors. Assay: immunoSEQ multiplex PCR; the TCRdb copy retains only in-frame clones and omits some. The table records 150,000 to 200,000 clones, approximately 11% of them present only once. The material sequenced was PBMCs. Every receptor here comes from a man aged 45-60 years in good health and CMV-seropositive. Each CDR3 is given with its conserved first and last residue. D genes are given only for firm matches. Clone size is stated in some rows and not others, as once, few, many or a class when expanded.

>TRBV11-3|.|TRBJ1-3|.
TGTGCCAGCAGCCCCTGGGCGAGCTCTGGAAACACCATATATTTT
CASSPWASSGNTIYF
>TRBV6-6|.|TRBJ2-1|few
TGTGCCAGCAGATGGGCAGGGGAAACTGAGCAGTTCTTC
CASRWAGETEQFF
>TRBV14|.|TRBJ1-4|few
TGTGCCAGCAGCCCAGGGGTAACTAATGAAAAACTGTTTTTT
CASSPGVTNEKLFF
>TRBV5-1|.|TRBJ1-4|few
TGCGCCAGCAGTCGACAGTCCGAGAATGAAAAACTGTTTTTT
CASSRQSENEKLFF
>TRBV4-3|.|TRBJ1-4|few
TGCGCCAGCAGCCAAGATGGGCAGGGGCATGAAAAACTGTTTTTT
CASSQDGQGHEKLFF
>TRBV7-7|.|TRBJ1-2|.
TGTGCCAGCAGTCCGATAACAGGTTCCCCTAACTATGGCTACACCTTC
CASSPITGSPNYGYTF
>TRBV7-6|TRBD1|TRBJ2-7|few
TGTGCCAGCAGTTCCACTCCCGGGACAGGCCTCTACGAGCAGTACTTC
CASSSTPGTGLYEQYF
>TRBV25-1|TRBD1|TRBJ2-6|few
TGTGCCAGCAGTGATCATGGACAGGCTGGGGCCAACGTCCTGACTTTC
CASSDHGQAGANVLTF
>TRBV11-2|TRBD1|TRBJ1-1|.
TGTGCCAGCAGCGTCTACAGGGGGTTGAACACTGAAGCTTTCTTT
CASSVYRGLNTEAFF
>TRBV29-1|.|TRBJ2-5|few
TGCAGCGTGTTAACTAGGACAGTCCAAGAGACCCAGTACTTC
CSVLTRTVQETQYF
>TRBV28|TRBD1|TRBJ2-3|few
TGTGCCAGCAGTTTTCAGGGGGCGCTGGGCACAGATACGCAGTATTTT
CASSFQGALGTDTQYF
>TRBV10-3|TRBD1|TRBJ1-2|.
TGTGCCATCAGTGAATTGACAGGGGAAAATGGCTACACCTTC
CAISELTGENGYTF
>TRBV29-1|.|TRBJ2-4|few
TGCAGCGTTGAAGATTTACAGGGCTCAAACATTCAGTACTTC
CSVEDLQGSNIQYF
>TRBV5-4|TRBD1|TRBJ2-5|.
TGTGCCAGCAGCTTGGGGACAGGGAGGAGGGGTGAGACCCAGTACTTC
CASSLGTGRRGETQYF
>TRBV19|TRBD1|TRBJ1-4|few
TGTGCCAGTAGCGACAGGGGGATTTCAACTAATGAAAAACTGTTTTTT
CASSDRGISTNEKLFF
>TRBV5-4|.|TRBJ1-1|.
TGTGCCAGCAGGAATGGGACATTGAACACTGAAGCTTTCTTT
CASRNGTLNTEAFF
>TRBV15|TRBD1|TRBJ1-5|few
TGTGCCACCAGCCAGGGGACAGGGGGCAATCAGCCCCAGCATTTT
CATSQGTGGNQPQHF
>TRBV9|TRBD2|TRBJ2-7|few
TGTGCCAGCAGCGTAGATTGGAGCGGGGGGCTGTCCGAGCAGTACTTC
CASSVDWSGGLSEQYF
>TRBV7-2|.|TRBJ1-6|few
TGTGCCAGCAGGGGCGGGACCCCAGGGTCACCCCTCCACTTT
CASRGGTPGSPLHF
>TRBV11-2|.|TRBJ1-3|.
TGTGCCAGCAGCTTTGAGGGCTACTCTGGAAACACCATATATTTT
CASSFEGYSGNTIYF
>TRBV5-1|.|TRBJ2-7|.
TGCGCCAGCAGCTTGGGTGGACAGTCCTACGAGCAGTACTTC
CASSLGGQSYEQYF
>TRBV7-9|TRBD2|TRBJ2-3|few
TGTGCCAGCAGCTTAGGGGCTAGCGGTTCTAGCACAGATACGCAGTATTTT
CASSLGASGSSTDTQYF
>TRBV9|.|TRBJ2-1|few
TGTGCCAGCAGCGCCAGGGGCCGGGATGAGCAGTTCTTC
CASSARGRDEQFF
>TRBV5-8|TRBD2|TRBJ2-5|.
TGTGCCAGCAGCTTATTGACTAGCGGGGGCGGCTACCAAGAGACCCAGTACTTC
CASSLLTSGGGYQETQYF
>TRBV11-2|TRBD1|TRBJ2-2|.
TGTGCCAGCAGCCCCCGGACAGGGGAAACCGGGGAGCTGTTTTTT
CASSPRTGETGELFF
>TRBV7-2|TRBD1|TRBJ2-5|.
TGTGCCAGCAGCTTACAGACAGGGGGAGAGACCCAGTACTTC
CASSLQTGGETQYF
>TRBV18|TRBD1|TRBJ1-1|.
TGTGCCAGCTCGCCCCAGGGGGCACAGGGCACTGAAGCTTTCTTT
CASSPQGAQGTEAFF
>TRBV2|TRBD1|TRBJ1-2|.
TGTGCCAGCAGAGGGGACAGGCCCAACTATGGCTACACCTTC
CASRGDRPNYGYTF
>TRBV5-1|.|TRBJ2-7|.
TGCGCCAGCAGCTTGGTTGAAGGGGGAGCCCTGGGGCAGTACTTC
CASSLVEGGALGQYF
>TRBV2|.|TRBJ1-6|few
TGTGCCAGCACGGGAGATATGAATTCACCCCTCCACTTT
CASTGDMNSPLHF
>TRBV10-1|.|TRBJ2-3|.
TGCGCCAGCAGTGGAGGTCGACGGCCTAGCACAGATACGCAGTATTTT
CASSGGRRPSTDTQYF
>TRBV29-1|TRBD2|TRBJ2-3|few
TGCAGCGCAGGACTAGCGGGAGCCCACACAGATACGCAGTATTTT
CSAGLAGAHTDTQYF
>TRBV2|TRBD2|TRBJ2-2|few
TGTGCCAGCAGAATGGAGCGGGGAGCATCTGGCGGGGAGCTGTTTTTT
CASRMERGASGGELFF
>TRBV5-4|TRBD2|TRBJ2-1|.
TGTGCCAGCAGCTTGGGTGTTCTAGCGGGGGGGGATGAGCAGTTCTTC
CASSLGVLAGGDEQFF
>TRBV13|TRBD1|TRBJ1-6|.
TGTGCCAGCAGCTTAGGGGGACAGAAATATTCACCCCTCCACTTT
CASSLGGQKYSPLHF
>TRBV6-5|.|TRBJ2-5|few
TGTGCCAGCAGTTACTCGACCGGCCGGGGTCCAGAGACCCAGTACTTC
CASSYSTGRGPETQYF
>TRBV29-1|.|TRBJ2-1|few
TGCAGCGTTGCCGAAGCGTCCGGGAATGAGCAGTTCTTC
CSVAEASGNEQFF
>TRBV5-1|TRBD2|TRBJ2-1|.
TGCGCCAGCAGCACGAGACTAGCTGGTAATGAGCAGTTCTTC
CASSTRLAGNEQFF
>TRBV7-2|TRBD2|TRBJ2-3|few
TGTGCCAGCAGCTCTAGCGGTAGCACAGATACGCAGTATTTT
CASSSSGSTDTQYF
>TRBV11-3|TRBD2|TRBJ2-3|.
TGTGCCAGCAGCTTAGTCCAGCGGGGGCACACAGATACGCAGTATTTT
CASSLVQRGHTDTQYF
>TRBV30|.|TRBJ2-7|few
TGTGCCTGGAGTGCCTCGGGAAACTACGAGCAGTACTTC
CAWSASGNYEQYF
>TRBV6-6|.|TRBJ1-1|.
TGTGCCAGCAGGATAGGGGTTGAAGCTTTCTTT
CASRIGVEAFF
>TRBV5-1|.|TRBJ1-6|.
TGCGCCAGCAGAAGGAGCCCCGGGGGGAACTATAATTCACCCCTCCACTTT
CASRRSPGGNYNSPLHF
>TRBV7-6|TRBD2|TRBJ2-5|.
TGTGCCAGCAGCTCCCCGGGACTAGCGGGGGTGAGCGAGACCCAGTACTTC
CASSSPGLAGVSETQYF
>TRBV4-1|TRBD2|TRBJ2-7|few
TGCGCCAGCGGAAACGGGGGGTACGAGCAGTACTTC
CASGNGGYEQYF
>TRBV27|.|TRBJ2-2|.
TGTGCCAGCAGTTTCTCGAACACCGGGGAGCTGTTTTTT
CASSFSNTGELFF
>TRBV5-6|TRBD1|TRBJ1-1|few
TGTGCCAGCAGAGAGGACAGGGTAAATACTGAAGCTTTCTTT
CASREDRVNTEAFF
>TRBV29-1|TRBD1|TRBJ2-5|few
TGCAGCGTTAGGGGACAGGCAGAGACCCAGTACTTC
CSVRGQAETQYF
>TRBV5-4|.|TRBJ1-1|.
TGTGCCAGCAGCTTGGGAGGCACCTCGAACACTGAAGCTTTCTTT
CASSLGGTSNTEAFF